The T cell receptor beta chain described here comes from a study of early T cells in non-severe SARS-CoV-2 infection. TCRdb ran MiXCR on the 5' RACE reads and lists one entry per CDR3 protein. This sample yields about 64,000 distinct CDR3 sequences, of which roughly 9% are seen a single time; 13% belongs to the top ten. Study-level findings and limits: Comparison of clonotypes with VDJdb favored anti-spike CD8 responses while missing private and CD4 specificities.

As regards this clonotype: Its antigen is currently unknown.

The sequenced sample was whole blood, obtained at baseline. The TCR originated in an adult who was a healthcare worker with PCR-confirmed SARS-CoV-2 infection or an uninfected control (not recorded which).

The CDR3 bases are TGTGCCAAGTGCTATGGCTACACCTTC. It is translated as CAKCYGYTF. V and J are TRBV27 and TRBJ1-2; the D is unclear. The CDR3 consists of 9 residues. The germline gives CDR1 MNHEY, CDR2 SMNVEV (reference sequence). Trimming pared 10 bases from V and 4 bases from J, leaving 4 bases between.